This passage covers 21 T cell receptor beta chains from one sample sequenced in a study of cytomegalovirus exposure and HLA in healthy donors. TCRdb's copy holds only in-frame clones and misses some; the assay was immunoSEQ multiplex PCR. The data hold some 110,000 clones, with 80% to 90% observed a single time. Sequencing was performed on PBMCs. The source is a young man in good health and CMV-seropositive.

The genes are TRBV5-4 and TRBJ2-2, with 8 bases lining up with TRBD2. The V segment lost 4 bases and the J segment 5 bases; nucleotides outside the gene matches: 10. Germline CDR1 reads SGHNT; CDR2 reads YYREEE (reference sequence). There are 16 residues in the CDR3. For the CDR3, the DNA is TGTGCCAGCAGCCCCTCGAGAGCGGGGGCTACCGGGGAGCTGTTTTTT. Amino acids: CASSPSRAGATGELFF.

The rearrangement joins TRBV6-4 to TRBJ1-1; unclear D gene. The germline V and J ends were trimmed by 3 bases and 4 bases, with 12 bases remaining between them. The CDR3 loop spans 14 amino acids. CDR1 and CDR2 from the germline V gene are MRHNA and SNTAGT. The CDR3 loop reads CASSEGEGSTEAFF. The CDR3 coding sequence is TGTGCCAGCAGTGAGGGCGAGGGAAGCACTGAAGCTTTCTTT.

V is TRBV10-3 and J is TRBJ2-2; 11 bases match TRBD2. Germline CDR1 reads ENHRY; CDR2 reads SYGVKD. The CDR3 totals 16 residues. V shed 2 bases, J shed 6 bases, and the junction held 5 bases outside the gene matches. As DNA, the CDR3 is TGTGCCATCAGTGAGGGGGGGACTAGCGGTCCCGGGGAGCTGTTTTTT. Amino acid sequence: CAISEGGTSGPGELFF.

In its sample, this clone was seen once. This chain links TRBV28 with TRBJ2-1, with a possible D match to TRBD1 (5 bases). Germline assignment: CDR1 MDHEN and CDR2 SYDVKM. The CDR3 is made up of 14 amino acids. Trimming took off 3 bases at V and 7 bases at J, with 13 bases between the two ends. The CDR3 sequence: CASSLSAGNNEQFF. CDR3 nucleotides: TGTGCCAGCAGTTTGTCGGCAGGGAATAATGAGCAGTTCTTC.

The V and J genes are TRBV6-4 and TRBJ2-1, with a weak D call TRBD2 (5 bases). There are 13 residues in the CDR3. In germline, CDR1 is MRHNA, CDR2 SNTAGT. The V gene lost 10 bases and the J gene lost 1 base, with 11 bases spanning the gap. CDR3 loop: CATSGESYNEQFF. The CDR3 DNA is TGTGCCACATCCGGGGAATCCTACAATGAGCAGTTCTTC.

CDR3 loop: CASSLTGSNEKLFF. The CDR3 bases are TGTGCCAGCAGCTTGACAGGGTCTAATGAAAAACTGTTTTTT. This chain connects TRBV7-9 to TRBJ1-4, with TRBD1 matching over 7 bases. Germline values: CDR1 SEHNR, CDR2 FQNEAQ (reference sequence). The CDR3 has 14 residues. V shed 3 bases, J shed 3 bases, and the junction held 1 base outside the gene matches.

V usage is TRBV5-4 and J usage is TRBJ1-2, with a weak D call TRBD1 (5 bases). This CDR3 comprises 15 residues. Germline V gene lookup returns CDR1 SGHNT and CDR2 YYREEE (reference sequence). V lost 0 bases and J 4 bases, leaving 13 bases between the germline ends. The CDR3 protein is CASSLVSVRGYGYTF. Written as DNA, the CDR3 is TGTGCCAGCAGCTTGGTATCAGTTAGGGGCTATGGCTACACCTTC.

The chain links TRBV29-1 to TRBJ1-1; TRBD1 aligns across 11 bases. The V gene's germline CDR1 is SQVTM and CDR2 ANQGSEA. Unmatched junction bases numbered 5, after V lost 7 bases and J lost 4 bases. The CDR3 sequence is 13 residues long. CDR3 DNA sequence: TGCAGCGAGGGACAGGGGGTGGGCACTGAAGCTTTCTTT. Protein product: CSEGQGVGTEAFF. Drawing the rest from reference TRBV29-1 and TRBJ1-1, the complete variable domain is SAVISQKPSRDICQRGTSLTIQCQVDSQVTMMFWYRQQPGQSLTLIATANQGSEATYESGFVIDKFPISRPNLTFSTLTVSNMSPEDSSIYLCSEGQGVGTEAFFGQGTRLTVV.

The J gene is TRBJ1-3, the V gene TRBV2; TRBD1 matches at 9 bases. The CDR3 is 16 residues long. J was trimmed by 0 bases and V by 6 bases; bases with no gene match: 6. CDR1 and CDR2 (germline): SNHLY, FYNNEI. Here the CDR3 DNA reads TGTGCCAGCAGCGTGGACAGGGGATCCTCTGGAAACACCATATATTTT. Its protein is CASSVDRGSSGNTIYF. Full variable domain (rest looked up from reference TRBV2 and TRBJ1-3): EPEVTQTPSHQVTQMGQEVILRCVPISNHLYFYWYRQILGQKVEFLVSFYNNEISEKSEIFDDQFSVERPDGSNFTLKIRSTKLEDSAMYFCASSVDRGSSGNTIYFGEGSWLTVV.

V is TRBV5-6 and J is TRBJ2-2, with D perhaps matching TRBD2 (5 bases). The CDR3 consists of 15 residues. The V gene lost 2 bases and the J gene lost 7 bases, with 15 bases spanning the gap. CDR1 is SGHDT, CDR2 YYEEEE, per germline. The CDR3 here is CASSLSPLGIGELFF. CDR3 DNA sequence: TGTGCCAGCAGCTTAAGCCCTCTCGGGATCGGGGAGCTGTTTTTT.

This sequence joins TRBV18 and TRBJ2-1; D is uncertain. The ends were cut back, 3 bases at V and 1 base at J, with 16 bases in the middle. Germline V gene sequence: CDR1 KGHSH, CDR2 LQKENI. The CDR3 loop spans 17 amino acids. In DNA form, the CDR3 reads TGTGCCAGCTCACCCGTGGTGGGCCCTGGGTCCTACAATGAGCAGTTCTTC. It encodes CASSPVVGPGSYNEQFF.

This chain uses TRBV19 with TRBJ1-5, with D perhaps matching TRBD1 (6 bases). The CDR3 is 16 amino acids. The V gene's germline CDR1 is LNHDA and CDR2 SQIVND (reference sequence). The ends were cut back, 7 bases at V and 2 bases at J, with 18 bases in the middle. Written as DNA, the CDR3 is TGTGCCAGTAATAATAAAACAGGGTGGCGCAATCAGCCCCAGCATTTT. It specifies CASNNKTGWRNQPQHF.

This sequence joins TRBV4-2 and TRBJ2-1; 10 bases line up with TRBD2. V trimming: 0 bases; J trimming: 8 bases; junction bases outside the gene matches: 10. The CDR3 is made up of 17 amino acids. Germline CDR1 LGHNA, CDR2 YNFKEQ. The CDR3 coding sequence is TGTGCCAGCAGCCAAGATCGTGGGACTAGCGTCAGGGATGAGCAGTTCTTC. It yields the protein CASSQDRGTSVRDEQFF.

The J gene is TRBJ2-7, the V gene TRBV4-1; TRBD1 matches 9 bases. The CDR3 contains 15 residues. The germline CDR1 and CDR2 sequences are MGHRA and YSYEKL. Germline trimming cut 4 bases from V and 1 base from J; bases unmatched to any gene: 5. The CDR3: CASSPTGGLSYEQYF. The DNA of the CDR3 is TGCGCCAGCAGCCCGACAGGGGGTTTATCCTACGAGCAGTACTTC.

This clone has a handful of counts. The chain combines TRBV5-4 with TRBJ1-2, with D maybe TRBD1 (5 bases). Trimming pared 4 bases from V and 8 bases from J, leaving 15 bases between. The CDR3 is made up of 13 amino acids. In germline, CDR1 is SGHNT, CDR2 YYREEE (reference sequence). The CDR3 protein is CASSLQGWEGYTF. DNA of the CDR3: TGTGCCAGCAGCCTTCAGGGTTGGGAAGGCTACACCTTC.

The chain couples TRBV11-2 to TRBJ2-5, with 7 bases matching TRBD1. Germline CDR1 and CDR2: SGHAT and FQNNGV. The CDR3 runs 12 residues. V lost 4 bases and J lost 4; bases outside the gene matches: 0. The CDR3 nucleotides read TGTGCCAGCAGCTACAGGGGAGAGACCCAGTACTTC. Protein sequence: CASSYRGETQYF.

The chain combines TRBV30 with TRBJ2-1; 8 bases line up with TRBD2. The length of the CDR3 is 15 residues. Germline CDR1 is GTSNPN and CDR2 is SVGIG (reference sequence). J was trimmed by 1 base and V by 4 bases; bases with no gene match: 6. The CDR3 coding sequence is TGTGCCTGGACGCGGGAGGCTGGGTCCTACAATGAGCAGTTCTTC. It encodes CAWTREAGSYNEQFF.

The rearrangement uses TRBV4-1 and TRBJ2-1; D is uncertain. Germline loops: CDR1 MGHRA, CDR2 YSYEKL. The V and J ends lost 4 bases and 8 bases respectively, with 18 bases between them. The CDR3 has 15 residues. In nucleotides, the CDR3 is TGCGCCAGCAGCCTTCGACTCCCGGTTTGGGATGAGCAGTTCTTC. It codes for CASSLRLPVWDEQFF.

The rearrangement joins TRBV5-6 to TRBJ2-7; D may be TRBD2 (5 bases). The ends were cut back, 7 bases at V and 5 bases at J, with 10 bases in the middle. The germline V gene encodes CDR1 SGHDT and CDR2 YYEEEE. This CDR3 has 11 residues. CDR3 region: CASGYGNEQYF. For the CDR3, the DNA is TGTGCCAGCGGGTACGGGAACGAGCAGTACTTC.

This rearrangement joins TRBV2 to TRBJ2-1; TRBD1 is a possible D gene (5 bases). Between the trimmed V and J ends, which lost 5 bases and 4 bases, there was a span of 18 bases. This CDR3 is 16 amino acids long. Germline V CDR1 and CDR2: SNHLY, FYNNEI. In nucleotides, the CDR3 is TGTGCCAGCAGTCTGACAGCAGCTTCTATATACAATGAGCAGTTCTTC. Its translation is CASSLTAASIYNEQFF.

The CDR3, as DNA: TGTGCCAGCAGTTTTAGAGCGACTAGCCCAGACGAGCAGTACTTC. Translating gives CASSFRATSPDEQYF. This chain connects TRBV27 to TRBJ2-7; 7 bases match TRBD2. With V trimmed by 3 bases and J by 5 bases, 10 bases remained unmatched. This CDR3 has 15 amino acids. The germline gives CDR1 MNHEY, CDR2 SMNVEV (reference sequence).